The 14 T cell receptor beta chains reported below all come from one sample, sequenced in a study of cytomegalovirus exposure and HLA in healthy donors. Primers: 60 Vbeta forward and 13 Jbeta reverse. Assay used: immunoSEQ multiplex PCR; TCRdb lists only in-frame clones, some missing. Of about 140,000 clones in the sample, roughly 62% were seen once. The specimen was PBMCs. Receptors originate from a male donor in good health and CMV-seronegative.

The chain uses TRBV7-9 and TRBJ2-7; 7 bases line up with TRBD1. Germline lookup yields CDR1 SEHNR and CDR2 FQNEAQ (reference sequence). The length of the CDR3 is 14 residues. V shed 2 bases, J shed 5 bases, and the junction held 6 bases outside the gene matches. For the CDR3, the DNA is TGTGCCAGCAGCTTAAGACAGGGATTCCACGAGCAGTACTTC. Translation: CASSLRQGFHEQYF.

This clone has a count of ten or more. The CDR3: CASSRSGTANQPQHF. CDR3 in DNA: TGTGCCAGCAGCCGATCCGGGACTGCGAATCAGCCCCAGCATTTT. The J gene is TRBJ1-5, the V gene TRBV6-5, with D maybe TRBD1 (5 bases). The CDR3 is made up of 15 amino acids. Germline assignment: CDR1 MNHEY and CDR2 SVGAGI. Trimming shortened V by 6 bases and J by 4 bases, and 16 bases separated the two germline ends.

Comments on this clone: The same CDR3 can be traced to other DNA sequences in this sample. V is TRBV4-1 and J is TRBJ1-2; D remains unclear. V was clipped by 0 bases and J by 4 bases, with 12 bases between them. The CDR3 runs to 15 residues. CDR1 is MGHRA, CDR2 YSYEKL, per germline. The CDR3, as DNA: TGCGCCAGCAGCCAAGAGTCCGGGTATGGCTATGGCTACACCTTC. Translation gives CASSQESGYGYGYTF.

The rearrangement uses TRBV7-9 and TRBJ2-5, with D perhaps matching TRBD1 (6 bases). The J call may be wrong; the DNA end is better matched by TRBJ2-7. The CDR3 spans 15 residues. CDR1 and CDR2 from the germline V gene are SEHNR and FQNEAQ (reference sequence). The CDR3 reads CASSLVLGRGHEQYF. The CDR3 coding sequence is TGTGCCAGCAGCTTAGTTCTTGGCAGGGGCCACGAGCAGTACTTC.

On this clone: In the same sample, other DNA sequences code for this CDR3. V usage is TRBV28 and J usage is TRBJ2-7, with D perhaps matching TRBD2 (6 bases). Looked up from germline, CDR1 is MDHEN and CDR2 is SYDVKM. V lost 6 bases and J lost 1, with 7 bases in between. This CDR3 is 12 amino acids long. Written as DNA, the CDR3 is TGTGCCAGCAGCCGGGGGTCCTACGAGCAGTACTTC. This translates into CASSRGSYEQYF.

The chain combines TRBV4-3 with TRBJ1-2; 9 bases align to TRBD1. Trimming cost V 1 base and J 4 bases; bases outside gene matches: 7. Germline CDR1 LGHNA, CDR2 YSLEER. This CDR3 region has 16 residues. The CDR3 loop is CASSQGTTGGLYGYTF. Here the CDR3 DNA reads TGCGCCAGCAGCCAAGGGACCACAGGGGGCCTCTATGGCTACACCTTC.

In its sample, this clone was seen a few times. This rearrangement joins TRBV6-6 to TRBJ1-2; TRBD1 agrees at 9 bases. The length of the CDR3 is 16 residues. The ends lost 5 bases at V and 4 bases at J; junction bases unmatched: 11. Germline V gene lookup returns CDR1 MNHNY and CDR2 SVGAGI (reference sequence). This CDR3 is CASSTGTGISGYGYTF. The CDR3 coding sequence is TGTGCCAGCAGTACCGGGACAGGGATATCTGGCTATGGCTACACCTTC.

This clone has just a few counts. The chain couples TRBV29-1 to TRBJ1-2, with TRBD1 as a possible D gene (5 bases). Trimming left V 6 bases short and J 2 bases short, with 22 bases between. This CDR3 is 16 amino acids long. Germline CDR1 reads SQVTM; CDR2 reads ANQGSEA. CDR3 in amino acids: CSVVPYGGDLNYGYTF. CDR3 DNA sequence: TGCAGCGTAGTACCCTACGGGGGGGACCTAAACTATGGCTACACCTTC.

The V gene is TRBV19, the J gene TRBJ2-1, with TRBD1 identical over 8 bases. Germline CDR1 reads LNHDA; CDR2 reads SQIVND (reference sequence). The CDR3 runs 12 residues. The trim removed 5 bases at V and 9 bases at J, leaving 3 bases unmatched. This chain's CDR3 is CASSVQGVEQFF. For the CDR3, the DNA is TGTGCCAGTAGTGTACAGGGGGTTGAGCAGTTCTTC.

Written as DNA, the CDR3 is TGCGCCAGCAGCCAAGATATAACTAGCGGACCCTACGAGCAGTACTTC. Protein: CASSQDITSGPYEQYF. This chain connects TRBV4-1 to TRBJ2-7, with 8 bases fitting TRBD2. V was clipped by 0 bases and J by 2 bases; unmatched bases: 6. Germline loops: CDR1 MGHRA, CDR2 YSYEKL. The CDR3 is 16 residues long.

This clone was recorded a few times. CDR3 amino acids: CASSLAPFSLANYGYTF. The DNA of the CDR3 is TGTGCCAGCAGCTTGGCCCCGTTTTCCTTAGCTAACTATGGCTACACCTTC. The rearrangement uses TRBV5-6 and TRBJ1-2; D gene uncertain. The germline V and J ends were trimmed by 0 bases and 0 bases, with 15 bases remaining between them. The CDR3 loop spans 17 amino acids. Germline CDR1 and CDR2: SGHDT and YYEEEE.

The chain carries TRBV12-5 and TRBJ1-1; 9 bases map to TRBD1. From germline, CDR1 is LGHNT and CDR2 FRNRAP. There are 16 residues in the CDR3. V shed 1 base and J 7 bases; nucleotides not matched to a gene: 10. CDR3 bases: TGTGCTAGTGGTTTGGGCCAAGGGACAGGGCGGAGTGAAGCTTTCTTT. It yields the protein CASGLGQGTGRSEAFF.

The chain joins TRBV5-4 to TRBJ2-2, with 14 nucleotides matching TRBD2. CDR1 SGHNT and CDR2 YYREEE come from the germline V gene (reference sequence). With V trimmed by 4 bases and J by 0 bases, 8 bases remained unmatched. The CDR3 loop spans 19 amino acids. The CDR3 region is CASSRTTSGGAPNTGELFF. The CDR3, as DNA: TGTGCCAGCAGCCGCACGACTAGCGGGGGGGCCCCGAACACCGGGGAGCTGTTTTTT.

This clone was seen once. This chain uses TRBV5-1 with TRBJ2-5; D uncertain. The tail of the sequence fits TRBJ2-7 better, so the J call may be wrong. CDR3 size: 13 residues. Germline CDR1 reads SGHRS; CDR2 reads YFSETQ. The CDR3 region has the DNA TGCGCCAGCAGCTTAACTTTATCCTACGAGCAGTACTTC. Amino acid sequence: CASSLTLSYEQYF.